This is a list of T cell receptor beta chains from one sample in a study of early T cells in non-severe SARS-CoV-2 infection. TCRdb re-called the 5' RACE reads with MiXCR, one entry per CDR3 protein. The data contain 80,000 to 95,000 distinct CDR3 sequences, about 12% of them seen just once; the ten biggest clones take up less than 8.5%. Sample: whole blood. The source is an adult who was a healthcare worker with PCR-confirmed SARS-CoV-2 infection or an uninfected control (not recorded which). The CDR3 runs from the conserved cysteine through the conserved F or W. The D gene is left open where the match is weak. Expanded clones get a size class; other rows say once, few or many, or leave the size out.

J gene: TRBJ2-7
clone size: many
D gene: NA
V gene: TRBV1
CDR3 protein: CTSSHQGSYEQYF
CDR3 DNA: TGCACCAGCAGCCACCAGGGGTCCTACGAGCAGTACTTC

J gene: TRBJ2-7
clone size: NA
D gene: TRBD2
V gene: TRBV5-6
CDR3 protein: CASSFVQASGSYEQYF
CDR3 DNA: TGTGCCAGCAGCTTCGTGCAGGCTAGCGGGAGTTACGAGCAGTACTTC

J gene: TRBJ1-4
clone size: many
D gene: NA
V gene: TRBV6-5
CDR3 protein: CASSPGGGDLFF
CDR3 DNA: TGTGCCAGCAGCCCCGGGGGAGGAGATCTGTTTTTT

J gene: TRBJ2-1
clone size: NA
D gene: NA
V gene: TRBV7-6
CDR3 protein: CASSRLSGLSYNEQFF
CDR3 DNA: TGTGCCAGCAGCCGTCTTAGCGGCTTGTCATACAATGAGCAGTTCTTC

J gene: TRBJ2-7
clone size: NA
D gene: NA
V gene: TRBV11-2
CDR3 protein: CASSLDTGTGEQYF
CDR3 DNA: TGTGCCAGCAGCTTAGATACAGGGACGGGGGAGCAGTACTTC

J gene: TRBJ2-7
clone size: NA
D gene: TRBD1
V gene: TRBV5-1
CDR3 protein: CASSRTGTGRYEQYF
CDR3 DNA: TGCGCCAGCAGCCGGACCGGGACAGGGCGCTACGAGCAGTACTTC

J gene: TRBJ1-5
clone size: many
D gene: TRBD1
V gene: TRBV27
CDR3 protein: CASRQQGALLGQPQHF
CDR3 DNA: TGTGCCAGCAGACAGCAGGGGGCGCTTTTAGGTCAGCCCCAGCATTTT

J gene: TRBJ2-7
clone size: NA
D gene: NA
V gene: TRBV6-5
CDR3 protein: CASSSRGEPYEQYF
CDR3 DNA: TGTGCCAGCAGTTCCAGGGGAGAGCCCTACGAGCAGTACTTC

J gene: TRBJ1-5
clone size: NA
D gene: TRBD1
V gene: TRBV28
CDR3 protein: CASRPTGASQPQHF
CDR3 DNA: TGTGCCAGCAGGCCGACAGGGGCGAGTCAGCCCCAGCATTTT

J gene: TRBJ2-7
clone size: few
D gene: TRBD1
V gene: TRBV5-1
CDR3 protein: CASSPTGTGVYEQYF
CDR3 DNA: TGCGCCAGCAGCCCAACCGGGACAGGAGTTTACGAGCAGTACTTC

J gene: TRBJ2-7
clone size: NA
D gene: TRBD1
V gene: TRBV14
CDR3 protein: CASSDARDRGRYEQYF
CDR3 DNA: TGTGCCAGCAGCGATGCTAGGGACAGGGGGCGATACGAGCAGTACTTC

J gene: TRBJ2-5
clone size: many
D gene: TRBD2
V gene: TRBV2
CDR3 protein: CASNSGTSGRFGETQYF
CDR3 DNA: TGTGCCAGCAATTCCGGGACTAGCGGGAGATTCGGGGAGACCCAGTACTTC

J gene: TRBJ2-3
clone size: few
D gene: NA
V gene: TRBV9
CDR3 protein: CASSARGMSSDTQYF
CDR3 DNA: TGTGCCAGCAGCGCGCGGGGCATGTCGTCGGATACGCAGTATTTT

J gene: TRBJ2-5
clone size: NA
D gene: NA
V gene: TRBV5-5
CDR3 protein: CASSTTAYQETKYF
CDR3 DNA: TGTGCCAGCAGCACTACAGCGTACCAAGAGACCAAGTACTTC

J gene: TRBJ1-5
clone size: NA
D gene: TRBD1
V gene: TRBV19
CDR3 protein: CASRLGQGAFQPQHF
CDR3 DNA: TGTGCCAGTAGGCTGGGACAGGGGGCTTTTCAGCCCCAGCATTTT

J gene: TRBJ2-7
clone size: NA
D gene: NA
V gene: TRBV11-3
CDR3 protein: CASSLDSASYEQYF
CDR3 DNA: TGTGCCAGCAGCTTAGATAGCGCTTCCTACGAGCAGTACTTC